This entry is about one T cell receptor beta chain. The sample is drawn from a study of T cell changes during pregnancy in multiple sclerosis. Clones were sequenced by immunoSEQ multiplex PCR, and TCRdb holds only the in-frame ones, with some missing. Of some 64,000 clones listed, roughly nine tenths are singletons. The CDR3 has 14 residues. CDR1 SEHNR and CDR2 FQNEAQ come from the germline V gene (reference sequence). Trimming removed 2 bases at V and 6 bases at J, with 14 bases between. This chain uses TRBV7-9 with TRBJ2-7, with a tentative D call TRBD2 (5 bases). The origin of this receptor is a female donor in good health, enrolled as a control in a pregnancy study. Source: peripheral blood, taken in the first trimester of pregnancy. CDR3 protein: CASSLTGNAGEQYF. DNA of the CDR3: TGTGCCAGCAGCTTAACCGGGAATGCAGGCGAGCAGTACTTC.